This T cell receptor (beta chain) comes out of a study of T-cell memory formation after mild COVID-19. Study-level results: What remained unconfirmed was the SARS-CoV-2 specificity of second-wave clones peaking on day 37. Clones which contracted sat mainly in CM and EM if CD4+, and in EMRA if CD8+.

Turning to this clonotype: Its antigen is currently unknown.

TCRdb ran MiXCR on the 5' RACE reads and lists one entry per CDR3 protein. Of 550,000 to 700,000 distinct CDR3 sequences listed, roughly 17% are singletons. The trim removed 1 base at V and 5 bases at J, leaving 5 bases unmatched. Germline values: CDR1 MGHRA, CDR2 YSYEKL. This CDR3 has 15 amino acids. Sample: PBMCs or a T cell subset sorted from them (not recorded which). This chain connects TRBV4-1 to TRBJ2-5; TRBD2 aligns across 9 bases. This sequence was found in an adult woman who had mild COVID-19 (a few samples of this study predate the infection). Cell type and time point are not known. CDR3 DNA sequence: TGCGCCAGCAGCCAAGCGGGACTAGCACCCGAGACCCAGTACTTC. It codes for CASSQAGLAPETQYF.